This T cell receptor beta chain was documented in a study of blood T cell repertoires in COVID-19. The CDR3 is 17 residues long. Trimming removed 5 bases from V and 3 bases from J; junction bases left unmatched: 13. Germline V gene data show CDR1 as MNHEY and CDR2 as SMNVEV (reference sequence). Libraries were prepared by immunoSEQ multiplex PCR; TCRdb keeps only in-frame clonotypes and omits some of them. The top ten clones hold about 2% of a sample with about 230,000 clones, approximately 80% of them seen once. This TCR was recovered from a man aged 55 to 70 who had recovered from COVID-19. The sequenced sample was PBMCs or T cells enriched from blood (not recorded which). The rearrangement joins TRBV27 to TRBJ1-2; 9 positions agree with TRBD1. The CDR3 protein is CASSPIPGTGRHYGYTF. In DNA form, the CDR3 reads TGTGCCAGCAGTCCGATCCCCGGGACAGGGCGTCACTATGGCTACACCTTC.